These T cell receptor beta chains were read from a single sample in a study of blood T cell repertoires in COVID-19. Some clones are missing from TCRdb's copy, which holds only in-frame ones; the method was immunoSEQ multiplex PCR. The sample consists of under 200,000 clones, around three quarters of them appearing once. The sequenced material came from peripheral blood. The receptors stem from a man between 65 and 85 years old with active or convalescent COVID-19. Both conserved end residues are part of each CDR3. The D gene is left open where the match is weak.

>TRBD1|TRBJ1-2|TRBV7-2
CASSRTGLGFYGYTF
>-|TRBJ1-2|TRBV7-8
CASSLSRGNYGYTF
>-|TRBJ2-5|TRBV5-4
CASSLAQGLMETQYF
>TRBD1|TRBJ1-4|TRBV7-9
CASWGTDYHLNEKLFF
>-|TRBJ2-3|TRBV7-6
CASSLAPSRNTDTQYF
>TRBD1|TRBJ1-2|TRBV4-1
CASSETTGIYGYTF
>TRBD1|TRBJ1-4|TRBV18
CASSPGGGRANEKLFF
>TRBD2|TRBJ2-1|TRBV5-4
CASSSPGTRGGNEQFF
>TRBD1|TRBJ1-1|TRBV19
CASSNSGGFEAFF
>-|TRBJ2-3|TRBV7-2
CASSQRGGADTQYF
>TRBD1|TRBJ1-2|TRBV7-2
CASSPQTGGMYGYTF
>TRBD1|TRBJ1-4|TRBV5-1
CASSLTGANLNEKLFF
>-|TRBJ1-6|TRBV5-1
CASRDSPADNSPLHF
>-|TRBJ2-1|TRBV2
CASRVTRPQFF
>TRBD1|TRBJ2-7|TRBV15
CATQQQGLAEQYF
>-|TRBJ2-7|TRBV5-1
CASSGPTDSKQYF
>TRBD2|TRBJ2-7|TRBV7-2
CASSSRYGLAGVSYEQYF
>TRBD1|TRBJ1-2|TRBV5-1
CASSAGGTGDYYGYTF
>-|TRBJ2-3|TRBV9
CASSVDPGTDTQYF
>-|TRBJ1-2|TRBV11-3
CASSETGLRGYTF
>-|TRBJ1-1|TRBV27
CASSPQEGEAFF
>TRBD1|TRBJ2-7|TRBV7-2
CASSLRGRGLSEQYF
>TRBD2|TRBJ2-1|TRBV5-1
CASSLYGGYNEQFF
>TRBD1|TRBJ2-7|TRBV6-6
CASTQTPGQIYEQYF
>TRBD1|TRBJ1-1|TRBV5-1
CASVPGQMNTEAFF
>TRBD1|TRBJ1-5|TRBV30
CAWSLPTGTDQPQHF
>-|TRBJ2-7|TRBV9
CASSQLAWAQQYF
>-|TRBJ2-1|TRBV14
CASSRSAAEQFF
>-|TRBJ1-2|TRBV2
CASSVSTVYGYTF
>-|TRBJ1-1|TRBV5-1
CASSLQGNTEAFF
>TRBD1|TRBJ1-2|TRBV7-2
CASSLAGQYGYTF
>TRBD2|TRBJ2-3|TRBV7-9
CASSRPSGRADTQYF
>-|TRBJ2-1|TRBV6-5
CASTHGVEQFF
>TRBD2|TRBJ2-5|TRBV2
CASCTSGGTQETQYF
>TRBD2|TRBJ2-7|TRBV18
CASSQKSSGTYEQYF
>TRBD1|TRBJ1-2|TRBV6-2/TRBV6-3
CASSSTGGNYGYTF
>TRBD2|TRBJ2-1|TRBV3-1/TRBV3-2
CASSQDSGGTYNEQFF
>TRBD1|TRBJ2-1|TRBV3-1/TRBV3-2
CASSQAWDRENEQFF
>-|TRBJ1-4|TRBV19
CASRASGATTNEKLFF
>TRBD1|TRBJ1-6|TRBV5-1
CASSQGTVNSPLHF
>-|TRBJ2-5|TRBV5-1
CASSLETAGETQYF
>TRBD1|TRBJ1-2|TRBV9
CASSASDRVVDGYTF
>TRBD2|TRBJ2-1|TRBV5-1
CASRGLAGENEQFF
>TRBD2|TRBJ2-2|TRBV6-5
CASSWSGVDTGELFF
>TRBD1|TRBJ1-2|TRBV2
CASTGQETYQGYTF
>TRBD1|TRBJ2-1|TRBV5-1
CASSTGTGGLGEQFF
>TRBD1|TRBJ2-1|TRBV20-1
CSASPWATGDSNEQFF
>-|TRBJ2-7|TRBV6-6
CASSPQGLEQYF
>-|TRBJ2-5|TRBV7-9
CASSPRGGETQYF
>-|TRBJ1-2|TRBV30
CAWSVQGFYGYTF
>TRBD1|TRBJ2-7|TRBV18
CASSPTQGADEQYF
>TRBD1|TRBJ1-2|TRBV5-4
CASSFGGTGYVYGYTF
>-|TRBJ1-2|TRBV29-1
CSVEREQLYGYTF
>-|TRBJ2-1|TRBV12-3/TRBV12-4
CASSFYGNNEQFF
>-|TRBJ1-6|TRBV7-9
CASSLEGRGSSYNSPLHF
>TRBD1|TRBJ2-2|TRBV11-3
CASSSQGGPGELFF
>-|TRBJ1-1|TRBV20-1
CSAPWNTEAFF
>TRBD1|TRBJ1-2|TRBV2
CASSGDSKYGYTF